Listed here are 25 T cell receptor beta chains from one sample, sequenced in a study of blood T cell repertoires in COVID-19. Profiled with immunoSEQ multiplex PCR; TCRdb holds only in-frame clones, not every one. The data show 250,000 or so clones, 80% to 90% seen once. The sequenced sample was peripheral blood. Source of these receptors: a man in his fifties or sixties with acute or convalescent COVID-19.

In its sample, this clone was seen a few times. V usage is TRBV7-2 and J usage is TRBJ1-4; 7 bases are a match to TRBD1. With 5 bases clipped from V and 4 bases from J, the junction kept 7 bases outside the gene matches. The CDR3 sequence is 15 residues long. CDR1 SGHTA and CDR2 FQGNSA come from the germline V gene. The CDR3 region is CASSNRGGGNEKLFF. The DNA for the CDR3 is TGTGCCAGCAGCAACAGAGGGGGCGGTAATGAAAAACTGTTTTTT.

This clone came up once. The chain links TRBV7-6 to TRBJ2-2; 7 bases line up with TRBD2. With 3 bases clipped from V and 0 bases from J, the junction kept 10 bases outside the gene matches. The CDR3 loop spans 18 amino acids. Germline loops: CDR1 SGHVS, CDR2 FNYEAQ. The CDR3 DNA reads as TGTGCCAGCAGCTTGAGGTCGGGGGGAGTTACGAACACCGGGGAGCTGTTTTTT. This translates into CASSLRSGGVTNTGELFF.

V and J are TRBV28 and TRBJ2-1; perhaps TRBD2 as D (6 bases). The CDR3 spans 13 residues. V was pared by 11 bases and J by 5 bases, with 16 bases between. Germline CDR1 and CDR2: MDHEN and SYDVKM. CDR3: CAAGATSHNEQFF. Written as DNA, the CDR3 is TGTGCCGCCGGGGCCACTAGCCACAATGAGCAGTTCTTC.

The V call is TRBV4-2, the J call TRBJ1-4; TRBD1 is a possible D gene (5 bases). The ends were cut back, 4 bases at V and 4 bases at J, with 22 bases in the middle. The CDR3 loop spans 18 amino acids. Germline V gene lookup returns CDR1 LGHNA and CDR2 YNFKEQ. The CDR3 DNA is TGTGCCAGCAGCCCCAACGGGGGACGCGGGACTCTTAATGAAAAACTGTTTTTT. It specifies CASSPNGGRGTLNEKLFF.

The J gene is TRBJ2-1, the V gene TRBV5-1; 7 nucleotides match TRBD1. V gave up 3 bases and J gave up 6 bases; unmatched junction bases: 9. The CDR3 runs to 15 residues. CDR1 is SGHRS and CDR2 is YFSETQ in the germline V gene. The CDR3 sequence is CASSSTGFLSNEQFF. CDR3 in DNA: TGCGCCAGCAGCTCGACAGGGTTCCTCTCCAATGAGCAGTTCTTC.

The chain uses TRBV5-1 and TRBJ1-2; 11 bases are a match to TRBD1. Germline V gives CDR1 SGHRS, CDR2 YFSETQ. This CDR3 region has 15 residues. Trimming removed 4 bases from V and 7 bases from J; junction bases left unmatched: 9. The CDR3 loop reads CASSRDRGADRGYTF. The CDR3, as DNA: TGCGCCAGCAGCAGGGACAGGGGGGCGGATCGTGGCTACACCTTC.

This clone was counted only a few times. The sample has other DNA sequences that encode this CDR3 too. This chain connects TRBV18 to TRBJ1-5; D might be TRBD1 (5 bases). Germline V CDR1 and CDR2: KGHSH, LQKENI. Trimming shortened V by 1 base and J by 1 base, and 5 bases separated the two germline ends. The CDR3 is 14 amino acids. Here the CDR3 reads CASSPRQSNQPQHF. In DNA form, the CDR3 reads TGTGCCAGCTCACCACGACAGAGCAATCAGCCCCAGCATTTT.

The chain has TRBV28 and TRBJ2-7; 9 nucleotides line up with TRBD1. The ends lost 3 bases at V and 4 bases at J; junction bases unmatched: 4. The CDR3 is 14 residues long. The germline V gene has CDR1 MDHEN and CDR2 SYDVKM. The CDR3 coding sequence is TGTGCCAGCAGTTTCGGGACAGGGTGGTACGAGCAGTACTTC. It specifies CASSFGTGWYEQYF.

The chain is built from TRBV7-8 and TRBJ1-1; 11 nucleotides agree with TRBD1. V trimming: 2 bases; J trimming: 1 base; junction bases outside the gene matches: 3. CDR3 size: 16 residues. Germline V gene sequence: CDR1 SGHVS, CDR2 FQNEAQ. CDR3 DNA: TGTGCCAGCAGCTTATTAGGACAGGGGGCGAACACTGAAGCTTTCTTT. The encoded protein is CASSLLGQGANTEAFF.

V gene TRBV28 combines with J gene TRBJ2-3; 7 nucleotides agree with TRBD1. The trim removed 7 bases at V and 0 bases at J, leaving 7 bases unmatched. Per the germline V gene, CDR1 is MDHEN and CDR2 is SYDVKM. This CDR3 is 15 amino acids long. The CDR3 nucleotides read TGTGCCAGCAATCCAGGACAGGCTAGCACAGATACGCAGTATTTT. It yields the protein CASNPGQASTDTQYF. Looking up the rest from reference TRBV28 and TRBJ2-3 gives the full variable domain: DVKVTQSSRYLVKRTGEKVFLECVQDMDHENMFWYRQDPGLGLRLIYFSYDVKMKEKGDIPEGYSVSREKKERFSLILESASTNQTSMYLCASNPGQASTDTQYFGPGTRLTVL.

The count of this clone is one. The J gene is TRBJ2-4, the V gene TRBV2, with unresolved D. The V and J ends lost 0 bases and 7 bases respectively, with 16 bases between them. Germline loops: CDR1 SNHLY, CDR2 FYNNEI. CDR3 length: 16 amino acids. CDR3 protein: CASSEARKTPNNIQYF. In nucleotides, the CDR3 is TGTGCCAGCAGTGAAGCGCGCAAAACCCCGAACAACATTCAGTACTTC.

J is TRBJ1-5 and V is TRBV19; D unresolved. The CDR3 covers 13 residues. Germline V gene data show CDR1 as LNHDA and CDR2 as SQIVND (reference sequence). Trimming shortened V by 3 bases and J by 3 bases, and 6 bases separated the two germline ends. CDR3 amino acids: CASSIGVNQPQHF. In DNA form, the CDR3 reads TGTGCCAGTAGTATCGGGGTCAATCAGCCCCAGCATTTT.

The CDR3: CASRPPARGSYNEQFF. DNA for the CDR3: TGTGCCAGTAGACCTCCGGCCAGGGGCTCCTACAATGAGCAGTTCTTC. The gene calls are TRBV19 and TRBJ2-1; a possible D gene is TRBD1 (6 bases). CDR1 and CDR2 from the germline V gene are LNHDA and SQIVND (reference sequence). V lost 6 bases and J 0 bases, leaving 15 bases between the germline ends. CDR3 length: 16 amino acids.

This chain links TRBV28 with TRBJ1-1; D possibly corresponds to TRBD1 (5 bases). Deletions cut 10 bases from V and 1 base from J, with 16 bases between. CDR3 length: 14 residues. Germline V gene sequence: CDR1 MDHEN, CDR2 SYDVKM. The CDR3 region is CATQREGWNTEAFF. The DNA for the CDR3 is TGTGCCACCCAGAGGGAGGGGTGGAACACTGAAGCTTTCTTT.

V is TRBV7-8 and J is TRBJ2-5, with D perhaps matching TRBD1 (6 bases). Germline V lookup: CDR1 SGHVS, CDR2 FQNEAQ. CDR3 size: 14 residues. The V end was cut by 1 base, the J end by 4 bases, with 10 bases between. The CDR3, as DNA: TGTGCCAGCAGCTTAGACAGGGTAGTAGAGACCCAGTACTTC. This encodes CASSLDRVVETQYF. The full variable domain, in which reference TRBV7-8 and TRBJ2-5 provide the parts outside the CDR3, is GAGVSQSPRYKVAKRGQDVALRCDPISGHVSLFWYQQALGQGPEFLTYFQNEAQLDKSGLPSDRFFAERPEGSVSTLKIQRTQQEDSAVYLCASSLDRVVETQYFGPGTRLLVL.

The chain couples TRBV12-3 or TRBV12-4 to TRBJ2-2, with no clear D. Trimming removed 5 bases from V and 3 bases from J, with 4 bases in between. The CDR3 is 12 residues long. The CDR3 DNA follows: TGTGCCAGCAGTCATTACACCGGGGAGCTGTTTTTT. It yields the protein CASSHYTGELFF.

The chain is built from TRBV5-8 and TRBJ1-1, with TRBD1 as a possible D gene (6 bases). CDR3 size: 13 residues. V was cut by 5 bases and J by 10 bases, with 18 bases left in between. CDR1 is SGHTS, CDR2 YDEGEE, per germline. This CDR3 is CASSSLKGTRAFF. CDR3 coding DNA: TGTGCCAGCAGTTCTTTAAAGGGGACAAGAGCTTTCTTT.

The chain is built from TRBV7-2 and TRBJ2-2; a possible D gene is TRBD2 (6 bases). The CDR3 has 14 amino acids. CDR1 SGHTA and CDR2 FQGNSA come from the germline V gene. The V end was cut by 2 bases, the J end by 5 bases, with 9 bases between. As DNA, the CDR3 is TGTGCCAGCAGCTTACTCGGGGGTACCGGGGAGCTGTTTTTT. It encodes CASSLLGGTGELFF.

The J gene is TRBJ1-1, the V gene TRBV5-4; no clear D. Trimming removed 0 bases from V and 5 bases from J, with 11 bases in between. This CDR3 has 14 amino acids. Germline V gene lookup returns CDR1 SGHNT and CDR2 YYREEE (reference sequence). CDR3 region: CASSLEVGETEAFF. The CDR3 nucleotides are TGTGCCAGCAGCTTGGAAGTCGGGGAGACTGAAGCTTTCTTT.

The gene calls are TRBV7-8 and TRBJ2-5, with 8 positions matching TRBD1. Looked up from germline, CDR1 is SGHVS and CDR2 is FQNEAQ. V trimming: 3 bases; J trimming: 5 bases; junction bases outside the gene matches: 8. The CDR3 runs to 15 residues. For the CDR3, the DNA is TGTGCCAGCAGCTTGCCTCGGACAGGGCGGGAGACCCAGTACTTC. Protein: CASSLPRTGRETQYF. Full variable domain (rest looked up from reference TRBV7-8 and TRBJ2-5): GAGVSQSPRYKVAKRGQDVALRCDPISGHVSLFWYQQALGQGPEFLTYFQNEAQLDKSGLPSDRFFAERPEGSVSTLKIQRTQQEDSAVYLCASSLPRTGRETQYFGPGTRLLVL.

This rearrangement joins TRBV12-3 or TRBV12-4 to TRBJ1-2; 7 bases are shared with TRBD1. This CDR3 has 11 residues. After removal of 4 bases from V and 7 bases from J, the junction contained 0 bases not matched to a gene. The CDR3 coding sequence is TGTGCCAGCAGTTACAGGGGTGGCTACACCTTC. This translates into CASSYRGGYTF.

This chain connects TRBV5-1 to TRBJ2-3; weak D call: TRBD1 (7 bases). Between the trimmed V and J ends, which lost 5 bases and 4 bases, there was a span of 26 bases. The CDR3 covers 18 residues. The germline CDR1 and CDR2 sequences are SGHRS and YFSETQ. In nucleotides, the CDR3 is TGCGCCAGCAGTTTCCCAGGGGGGAGGACATCGCGAGCAGATACGCAGTATTTT. Residues: CASSFPGGRTSRADTQYF.

The chain has TRBV19 and TRBJ1-2, with a possible D match to TRBD1 (6 bases). V was pared by 7 bases and J by 0 bases, with 15 bases between. Germline V gene sequence: CDR1 LNHDA, CDR2 SQIVND (reference sequence). The length of the CDR3 is 15 residues. In DNA form, the CDR3 reads TGTGCCAGTAAGGACGGGGGGCAAGCTAACTATGGCTACACCTTC. This translates into CASKDGGQANYGYTF.

The V and J genes are TRBV4-3 and TRBJ2-3; 9 bases map to TRBD2. The CDR3 totals 17 residues. CDR1 LGHNA and CDR2 YSLEER come from the germline V gene. The ends lost 0 bases at V and 3 bases at J; junction bases unmatched: 7. The CDR3 sequence: CASSQDLAGGWTDTQYF. CDR3 DNA sequence: TGCGCCAGCAGCCAAGATTTGGCGGGAGGGTGGACAGATACGCAGTATTTT.

The rearrangement links TRBV6-1 to TRBJ1-5, with D perhaps TRBD1 (6 bases). CDR1 MNHNS and CDR2 SASEGT come from the germline V gene. Trimming stripped 2 bases from V and 0 bases from J, with 11 bases between. This CDR3 has 16 amino acids. CDR3 loop: CASSEWGQGSNQPQHF. In DNA, the CDR3 is TGTGCCAGCAGTGAATGGGGGCAGGGTAGCAATCAGCCCCAGCATTTT.